This T cell receptor (beta chain) was documented in a study of CD8 T cells in ankylosing spondylitis. The study, taken as a whole, reports: The study identified a TCR beta motif of under ten highly homologous variants that appeared characteristic of ankylosing spondylitis blood. Matched ankylosing spondylitis synovial fluid reportedly contained a significantly enriched population of disease-linked clones.

The table lists this clonotype with a few counts. The antigen is not known. MiXCR, run by TCRdb on the 5' RACE reads, gives a single entry per CDR3 protein. The sample lists a few hundred thousand distinct CDR3 sequences; approximately 20% were seen once. This clonotype originated in a male donor with ankylosing spondylitis. Input material: blood, either unsorted or a sorted T cell fraction (not recorded which).

CDR3 amino acids: CATSDTSRGGEQYF. CDR3 sequence (DNA): TGTGCCACCAGTGACACCTCCAGGGGTGGCGAGCAGTACTTC. The chain recombines TRBV24-1 with TRBJ2-7, with D possibly TRBD1 on 6 matching bases. The CDR3 has 14 residues. CDR1 and CDR2 from the germline V gene are KGHDR and SFDVKD. V lost 4 bases and J 6 bases, leaving 15 bases between the germline ends.